Each of the 26 T cell receptor beta chains below was sequenced from the same sample in a study of blood T cell repertoires in COVID-19. TCRdb keeps only in-frame clones here, not all; method: immunoSEQ multiplex PCR. The table lists 150,000 or so clones, approximately 79% of them singletons. What was sequenced was PBMCs or T cells enriched from blood (not recorded which). All receptors come from a woman in her 50s who had recovered from COVID-19.

The gene calls are TRBV6-5 and TRBJ2-5, with 16 positions matching TRBD2. This CDR3 contains 16 residues. Per the germline V gene, CDR1 is MNHEY and CDR2 is SVGAGI. With V trimmed by 4 bases and J by 5 bases, 4 bases remained unmatched. CDR3 DNA: TGTGCCAGCAGTTGGGGACTAGCGGGAGGGAGGGAGACCCAGTACTTC. Translating it yields CASSWGLAGGRETQYF.

This chain connects TRBV12-5 to TRBJ2-7, with 7 bases identical to TRBD2. This CDR3 has 13 amino acids. Germline loops: CDR1 LGHNT, CDR2 FRNRAP. Trimming cost V 6 bases and J 3 bases; bases outside gene matches: 5. The CDR3 loop reads CASGSGGNYEQYF. For the CDR3, the DNA is TGTGCTAGTGGCTCCGGGGGGAACTACGAGCAGTACTTC.

The chain joins TRBV11-2 to TRBJ2-3; D remains ambiguous. The CDR3 is 15 amino acids. V lost 5 bases and J 3 bases, leaving 15 bases between the germline ends. The germline gives CDR1 SGHAT, CDR2 FQNNGV. The CDR3 sequence is CASSPRALGTDTQYF. The CDR3 DNA is TGTGCCAGCAGCCCTAGAGCCCTCGGGACAGATACGCAGTATTTT. Variable domain in full (rest from reference TRBV11-2 and TRBJ2-3): EAGVAQSPRYKIIEKRQSVAFWCNPISGHATLYWYQQILGQGPKLLIQFQNNGVVDDSQLPKDRFSAERLKGVDSTLKIQPAKLEDSAVYLCASSPRALGTDTQYFGPGTRLTVL.

The CDR3 sequence: CASTRRDGYTF. The CDR3 nucleotides are TGTGCCAGCACTAGGAGGGACGGCTACACCTTC. The chain joins TRBV28 to TRBJ1-2; the D gene is possibly TRBD1 (5 bases). V lost 7 bases and J lost 8, with 11 bases in between. This CDR3 has 11 residues. The germline CDR1 and CDR2 sequences are MDHEN and SYDVKM.

The chain is built from TRBV6-5 and TRBJ2-1; perhaps TRBD2 as D (6 bases). With 5 bases removed from V and 9 bases from J, the gap between germline ends came to 14 bases. Germline CDR1 MNHEY, CDR2 SVGAGI. The CDR3 extends over 13 amino acids. The CDR3 region is CASSPTRRAEQFF. DNA for the CDR3: TGTGCCAGCAGTCCGACTAGAAGGGCTGAGCAGTTCTTC.

The chain combines TRBV5-1 with TRBJ2-2; D perhaps matches TRBD1 (5 bases). V shed 3 bases and J shed 3 bases, with 15 bases lying between them. The germline gives CDR1 SGHRS, CDR2 YFSETQ. The CDR3 sequence is 16 residues long. The CDR3 sequence is CASSSLPGSDTGELFF. The CDR3 DNA follows: TGCGCCAGCAGCTCCCTACCAGGGTCGGACACCGGGGAGCTGTTTTTT.

This clone has a handful of counts. In DNA form, the CDR3 reads TGTGCCAGCAGCTCCACCCCCCGGGCAGGGGGGTATAGCAATCAGCCCCAGCATTTT. Translated, it gives CASSSTPRAGGYSNQPQHF. The chain recombines TRBV7-9 with TRBJ1-5; 7 bases fit TRBD1. CDR1 and CDR2 (germline): SEHNR, FQNEAQ (reference sequence). The CDR3 consists of 19 residues. Germline trimming cut 4 bases from V and 0 bases from J; bases unmatched to any gene: 15.

The chain recombines TRBV7-8 with TRBJ2-7; 11 bases are a match to TRBD2. Per germline, CDR1 SGHVS and CDR2 FQNEAQ. This CDR3 comprises 16 residues. V dropped 0 bases and J dropped 2; count of bases not matched to a gene: 3. DNA for the CDR3: TGTGCCAGCAGCTTAGCGCTAGCGGGGGGACCCTACGAGCAGTACTTC. It yields the protein CASSLALAGGPYEQYF.

The V call is TRBV2, the J call TRBJ1-6; 7 bases fit TRBD1. The CDR3 contains 14 residues. CDR1 SNHLY and CDR2 FYNNEI come from the germline V gene. With 7 bases clipped from V and 6 bases from J, the junction kept 6 bases outside the gene matches. CDR3: CASTLTGVNSPLHF. CDR3 nucleotide sequence: TGTGCCAGCACCCTAACAGGGGTTAATTCACCCCTCCACTTT.

This rearrangement joins TRBV11-1 to TRBJ1-2; D unclear. Germline lookup yields CDR1 SGHAT and CDR2 FQDESV (reference sequence). The CDR3 runs 12 residues. With 4 bases removed from V and 3 bases from J, the gap between germline ends came to 6 bases. In nucleotides, the CDR3 is TGTGCCAGCAGCTCACGGTACTATGGCTACACCTTC. The encoded protein is CASSSRYYGYTF.

The V gene is TRBV10-3, the J gene TRBJ1-3; D is possibly TRBD1 (6 bases). V gave up 7 bases and J gave up 0 bases, with 10 bases separating them. The germline CDR1 and CDR2 sequences are ENHRY and SYGVKD. The CDR3 has 14 residues. The CDR3 DNA reads TGTGCCATCATCGACAGGAGCTCTGGAAACACCATATATTTT. As protein: CAIIDRSSGNTIYF.

The chain is built from TRBV3-1 (or the pseudogene TRBV3-2) and TRBJ1-1; perhaps TRBD1 as D (5 bases). V was pared by 3 bases and J by 8 bases, with 16 bases between. Per the germline V gene, CDR1 is LGHDT and CDR2 is YNNKEL (reference sequence). The CDR3 totals 14 residues. For the CDR3, the DNA is TGTGCCAGCAGCCATAAACTCGGGACTGCGGAAGCTTTCTTT. This codes for CASSHKLGTAEAFF.

The chain links TRBV28 to TRBJ2-2; 9 bases fit TRBD1. V gave up 7 bases and J gave up 5 bases; unmatched junction bases: 5. This CDR3 is 14 amino acids long. Germline CDR1 MDHEN, CDR2 SYDVKM. CDR3 loop: CASKRQGETGELFF. As DNA, the CDR3 is TGTGCCAGCAAGAGACAGGGGGAAACCGGGGAGCTGTTTTTT.

Notes on this clone: A junction boundary mismatches the germline segment, possibly from a read error. The rearrangement uses TRBV5-1 and TRBJ2-7; 7 bases agree with TRBD1. Germline CDR1 SGHRS, CDR2 YFSETQ. The CDR3 has 12 residues. In DNA form, the CDR3 reads TGCGCCAGCAGCTCCGGGACAGACCAAGGGAACTTC. It yields the protein CASSSGTDQGNF.

Only a few counts were recorded for this clone. The chain couples TRBV6-1 to TRBJ2-1; a possible D gene is TRBD2 (6 bases). Germline CDR1 is MNHNS and CDR2 is SASEGT. This CDR3 comprises 19 residues. V lost 4 bases and J lost 6, with 28 bases in between. This CDR3 is CASSVPGLWGESRGNEQFF. For the CDR3, the DNA is TGTGCCAGCAGTGTCCCGGGACTCTGGGGAGAGAGTCGGGGCAATGAGCAGTTCTTC.

V gene TRBV9 combines with J gene TRBJ2-3, with D possibly matching TRBD2 (7 bases). The CDR3 is 14 residues long. Trimming stripped 3 bases from V and 5 bases from J, with 13 bases between. Germline CDR1 is SGDLS and CDR2 is YYNGEE. The CDR3 sequence is CASSEGGPVDTQYF. In DNA, the CDR3 is TGTGCCAGCAGCGAGGGGGGGCCAGTAGATACGCAGTATTTT.

The chain joins TRBV4-1 to TRBJ2-1; possibly TRBD2 for D (6 bases). Trimming shortened V by 3 bases and J by 5 bases, and 17 bases separated the two germline ends. Germline V lookup: CDR1 MGHRA, CDR2 YSYEKL. This CDR3 has 16 amino acids. CDR3 bases: TGCGCCAGCAGCCATGCTCCCACAGCGGGCAACAATGAGCAGTTCTTC. It specifies CASSHAPTAGNNEQFF.

V usage is TRBV6-4 and J usage is TRBJ2-1; 7 bases line up with TRBD2. CDR1 is MRHNA, CDR2 SNTAGT, per germline. The J segment lost 12 bases and the V segment lost 3 bases, leaving 8 bases of the junction unmatched. This CDR3 has 13 residues. The CDR3 region has the DNA TGTGCCAGCAGTGAGTCCAGCGGGGTAGGGCAGTTCTTC. This sequence encodes CASSESSGVGQFF.

The chain has TRBV2 and TRBJ1-5, with 10 bases identical to TRBD1. CDR1 and CDR2 from the germline V gene are SNHLY and FYNNEI. The CDR3 is 16 residues long. Unmatched junction bases numbered 6, after V lost 2 bases and J lost 5 bases. The CDR3 coding sequence is TGTGCCAGCAGTGAAAAGTCCGGGACAGGGGATCAGCCCCAGCATTTT. Amino acids: CASSEKSGTGDQPQHF.

This clone has more than one count but fewer than ten. J is TRBJ2-1 and V is TRBV19; D may be TRBD2 (7 bases). This CDR3 has 15 residues. Per the germline V gene, CDR1 is LNHDA and CDR2 is SQIVND (reference sequence). Deletions cut 9 bases from V and 4 bases from J, with 19 bases between. CDR3 protein: CASGGGGSVYNEQFF. Here the CDR3 DNA reads TGTGCCAGCGGAGGGGGGGGTTCCGTGTACAATGAGCAGTTCTTC. The entire variable domain, with the rest obtained from reference TRBV19 and TRBJ2-1, is as follows: DGGITQSPKYLFRKEGQNVTLSCEQNLNHDAMYWYRQDPGQGLRLIYYSQIVNDFQKGDIAEGYSVSREKKESFPLTVTSAQKNPTAFYLCASGGGGSVYNEQFFGPGTRLTVL.

This rearrangement joins TRBV16 to TRBJ1-5; TRBD1 matches 7 bases. V lost 4 bases, J lost 7 bases, and 10 bases stayed unmatched. There are 15 residues in the CDR3. Germline CDR1 is KGHSY and CDR2 is FQNENV. The CDR3 DNA sequence: TGTGCCAGCAGCCGTACCGGGACAGTCCGCCAGCCCCAGCATTTT. This gives the protein CASSRTGTVRQPQHF.

The chain employs TRBV11-2 and TRBJ2-4, with D perhaps matching TRBD2 (6 bases). Looked up from germline, CDR1 is SGHAT and CDR2 is FQNNGV. Trimming pared 1 base from V and 3 bases from J, leaving 7 bases between. This CDR3 contains 14 residues. The CDR3 region is CASSLGGDKNIQYF. CDR3 coding DNA: TGTGCCAGCAGCTTAGGGGGGGACAAAAACATTCAGTACTTC.

The chain couples TRBV27 to TRBJ1-1, with D unclear. The CDR3 totals 13 residues. The germline V gene encodes CDR1 MNHEY and CDR2 SMNVEV (reference sequence). The V end was cut by 2 bases, the J end by 4 bases, with 8 bases between. The DNA of the CDR3 is TGTGCCAGCAGTTTAACAGAAATCACTGAAGCTTTCTTT. Its translation: CASSLTEITEAFF.

This clone has only one observation. The gene calls are TRBV9 and TRBJ2-1; the D gene is possibly TRBD1 (6 bases). The CDR3 runs to 14 residues. Germline V gives CDR1 SGDLS, CDR2 YYNGEE. Trimming left V 2 bases short and J 1 base short, with 7 bases between. CDR3 in DNA: TGTGCCAGCAGCGTTGGACAGTCCTACAATGAGCAGTTCTTC. Residues: CASSVGQSYNEQFF.

The chain employs TRBV10-3 and TRBJ2-7, with D maybe TRBD1 (5 bases). Germline V CDR1 and CDR2: ENHRY, SYGVKD. CDR3 length equals 13 residues. V was pared by 6 bases and J by 4 bases, with 13 bases between. CDR3 protein: CAISQMGRYEQYF. The CDR3 DNA reads TGTGCCATCAGCCAAATGGGGCGATACGAGCAGTACTTC.

This clone has just one count. The rearrangement links TRBV2 to TRBJ2-5; TRBD2 is a possible D gene (6 bases). The V gene's germline CDR1 is SNHLY and CDR2 FYNNEI. Trimming removed 0 bases from V and 4 bases from J, with 6 bases in between. The length of the CDR3 is 13 residues. CDR3 sequence (DNA): TGTGCCAGCAGTGAAGCGGAGGGAGAGACCCAGTACTTC. Encoded protein: CASSEAEGETQYF.